Below are 7 T cell receptor beta chains sequenced from a single sample in a study of T cell clonality in common variable immunodeficiency. Assay: immunoSEQ multiplex PCR; the TCRdb copy retains only in-frame clones and omits some. Observed in the sample are about 66,000 clones, none of them singletons. Specimen: peripheral blood mononuclear cells. These receptors originate from a person aged 18 to 75 in good health.

This clone was counted many times. The read ends 3 residues before the CDR3 terminus; that terminus is restored from the germline J gene. V gene TRBV5-4 combines with J gene TRBJ2-3; D ambiguous. Trimming removed 0 bases at V and 0 bases at J, with 5 bases between. Germline CDR1 reads SGHNT; CDR2 reads YYREEE (reference sequence). The CDR3 has 14 amino acids. The CDR3 sequence is CASSLGVSTDTQYF. CDR3 bases read: TGTGCCAGCAGCTTGGGCGTTAGCACAGATACG.

This clone showed up many times. The read terminates 3 residues before the CDR3 end, so the remaining end is supplied by the germline J gene. V gene TRBV28 combines with J gene TRBJ2-3; possibly TRBD2 for D (5 bases). V was shortened by 1 base and J by 6 bases, with 14 bases between the two germline ends. Per germline, CDR1 MDHEN and CDR2 SYDVKM. CDR3 length: 15 residues. CDR3 DNA, as far as it was read: TGTGCCAGCAGTTTATCGTCGCGGACTCGGGATACG. This sequence encodes CASSLSSRTRDT. The whole CDR3 region reads CASSLSSRTRDTQYF.

This clone has ten or more counts. The observed sequence ends 3 residues before the CDR3 terminus, with the missing tail filled in from the germline J gene. The chain recombines TRBV30 with TRBJ1-3; D unclear. The V end lost 1 base, the J end lost 2 bases, and 6 bases lay between the germline ends. Germline V gene lookup returns CDR1 GTSNPN and CDR2 SVGIG (reference sequence). CDR3 length equals 13 residues. CDR3 bases read: TGTGCCTGGAGTGACAGTGCTGGAAACACC. As protein: CAWSDSAGNT. The entire CDR3 is CAWSDSAGNTIYF.

This clone was seen many times. Read coverage stops 3 residues before the CDR3 terminus; the germline J gene supplies the remainder. This chain links TRBV14 with TRBJ2-1; a weak D match, TRBD2 (6 bases). Trimming cost V 0 bases and J 6 bases, with 21 bases left between them. There are 18 residues in the CDR3. The germline CDR1 and CDR2 sequences are SGHDN and FVKESK. CDR3 amino acids: CASSQDSTSWGLGNEQFF. CDR3 bases read: TGTGCCAGCAGCCAAGACAGCACTAGCTGGGGTCTTGGCAATGAG.

This clone has ten or more counts. The DNA ends 3 residues before the CDR3 does, and the rest of the CDR3 is filled in from the germline J gene. The genes are TRBV29-1 and TRBJ2-3, with 7 bases aligning to TRBD2. Germline loops: CDR1 SQVTM, CDR2 ANQGSEA. V shed 7 bases and J 2 bases; nucleotides not matched to a gene: 12. The length of the CDR3 is 15 residues. CDR3 DNA (partial): TGCAGCGCCGGGTTCCTAGCGGTTACCACAGATACG. Translated: CSAGFLAVTTDT. The full CDR3 is CSAGFLAVTTDTQYF.

This clone was found many times. The CDR3 goes on 3 residues after the read ends, and that part is filled in from the germline J gene. The chain recombines TRBV6-2 or TRBV6-3 with TRBJ2-1, with D perhaps matching TRBD1 (6 bases). Germline V gene sequence: CDR1 MNHEY, CDR2 SVGEGT. Trimming took 6 bases from V and 0 from J, leaving 12 bases between them. The CDR3 totals 15 residues. The CDR3: CASSQTGSSYNEQFF. The sequenced CDR3 bases are TGTGCCAGCAGCCAAACAGGGAGCTCCTACAATGAG.

This clone was recorded many times. The read ends 3 residues before the CDR3 terminus; that terminus is restored from the germline J gene. This chain uses TRBV9 with TRBJ2-5; 11 nucleotides align to TRBD1. The V gene's germline CDR1 is SGDLS and CDR2 YYNGEE. The CDR3 has 17 residues. The ends lost 3 bases at V and 1 base at J; junction bases unmatched: 8. The chain's CDR3 is CASSAGDRGIVQETQYF. The covered CDR3 bases are TGTGCCAGCAGCGCGGGGGACAGGGGGATAGTCCAAGAGACC.